This passage covers 5 T cell receptor beta chains from one sample sequenced in a study of T cells in Graves' hyperthyroidism and ophthalmopathy. Amplification yielded TCR beta CDR3 regions, with RNA transcripts as the source. When the TCR CDR3 underwent first-round RT-PCR, the HTBI primer set was used. One entry per CDR3 protein, called by TCRdb with MiXCR from the multiplex PCR reads. The table shows under 350,000 distinct CDR3 sequences, with 15% to 20% occurring only once. Sequencing was done on a sample of blood. The receptor set was obtained from a woman aged 50 to 60 with Graves' hyperthyroidism.

The V call is TRBV27, the J call TRBJ1-4, with 7 bases lining up with TRBD1. Germline-derived CDR1 and CDR2 are MNHEY and SMNVEV (reference sequence). Unmatched junction bases numbered 3, after V lost 3 bases and J lost 2 bases. This CDR3 has 15 amino acids. CDR3 sequence: CASSFGTATNEKLFF. CDR3 bases: TGTGCCAGCAGTTTTGGGACAGCCACTAATGAAAAACTGTTTTTT.

This clonotype was observed a handful of times. The chain employs TRBV11-2 and TRBJ2-7, with unresolved D. Germline V gene lookup returns CDR1 SGHAT and CDR2 FQNNGV. There are 13 residues in the CDR3. Trimming left V 2 bases short and J 5 bases short, with 10 bases between. The CDR3 nucleotides are TGTGCCAGCAGCTTACTTGTCGTCGACGAGCAGTACTTC. Translating gives CASSLLVVDEQYF.

The chain carries TRBV7-9 and TRBJ2-1; a possible D gene is TRBD1 (5 bases). Looked up from germline, CDR1 is SEHNR and CDR2 is FQNEAQ (reference sequence). The CDR3 length is 13 residues. Trimming took 1 base from V and 9 from J, leaving 10 bases between them. CDR3 DNA sequence: TGTGCCAGCAGCTTAGGACAGAGGATTGAGCAGTTCTTC. Amino acids: CASSLGQRIEQFF. The entire variable domain, with the rest obtained from reference TRBV7-9 and TRBJ2-1, is as follows: DTGVSQNPRHKITKRGQNVTFRCDPISEHNRLYWYRQTLGQGPEFLTYFQNEAQLEKSRLLSDRFSAERPKGSFSTLEIQRTEQGDSAMYLCASSLGQRIEQFFGPGTRLTVL.

The rearrangement links TRBV20-1 to TRBJ2-7, with D possibly matching TRBD1 (6 bases). Germline lookup yields CDR1 DFQATT and CDR2 SNEGSKA (reference sequence). With 6 bases removed from V and 6 bases from J, the gap between germline ends came to 18 bases. The CDR3 sequence is 13 residues long. DNA of the CDR3: TGCAGTGCCCAGGGGAATCTGGGACCCGAGCAGTACTTC. Amino acids: CSAQGNLGPEQYF.

This clonotype was seen ten or more times. This sequence joins TRBV7-8 and TRBJ1-1; D possibly corresponds to TRBD1 (6 bases). Germline V gene sequence: CDR1 SGHVS, CDR2 FQNEAQ. This CDR3 spans 14 amino acids. V lost 1 base, J lost 4 bases, and 10 bases lay in between. Here the CDR3 DNA reads TGTGCCAGCAGCTTAGTAGGGGGTGGCACTGAAGCTTTCTTT. Translation: CASSLVGGGTEAFF.